This T cell receptor beta chain derives from a study of cytomegalovirus exposure and HLA in healthy donors. About the study: Out of about 180 million T cells, an earlier analysis found 117 million unique TCR beta sequences in total. HLA-typed donors were the source of around 85 million unique TCRs held in an early data release.

General study points: In a later analysis, TCR beta V- and J-gene trimming showed a link to a missense DCLRE1C variant. The study carried out a later analysis of TCR beta sequences. It associated some 17,000 of them with specific HLA alleles at a false discovery rate of 0.05.

In regard to this clone: No antigen is known for it.

V was pared by 1 base and J by 1 base, with 11 bases between. Germline V gene sequence: CDR1 SGHVS, CDR2 FQNEAQ. The CDR3 spans 15 residues. Primers included in the PCR were 60 Vbeta and 13 Jbeta primers. The table came from immunoSEQ multiplex PCR; TCRdb's copy has only in-frame clones and leaves some out. The table for this sample gives some 89,000 clones. Source material: PBMCs. V gene TRBV7-8 combines with J gene TRBJ2-7, with a tentative D call TRBD2 (6 bases). The receptor was derived from a woman younger than 45 in good health and CMV-seronegative. The CDR3 region is CASSLVREWSYEQYF. In nucleotides, the CDR3 is TGTGCCAGCAGCTTAGTACGGGAGTGGTCCTACGAGCAGTACTTC.